These 25 T cell receptor beta chains originate from one sample sequenced in a study of tumor-infiltrating lymphocytes in primary liver carcinoma listed by TCRdb under 2017. Without any cell sorting, total RNA and DNA were co-extracted from approximately 22-30 mg of bulk tissue using the AllPrep DNA/RNA mini kit. The data were produced on an Illumina HiSeq 2500. A constant-region primer and ProtoScript II reverse transcriptase were used to reverse-transcribe TCRbeta-specific cDNA from approximately 550 ng total RNA. Construction of the TCRbeta libraries relied on three nested rounds of multiplex PCR, following a slightly modified ARM-PCR procedure. Each of the first two PCR rounds ran for around 11 cycles and used multiplex TRBV1-TRBV30 forward primers together with a Cbeta reverse primer. The public reads were run again by TCRdb, first through fastp at Q25 and then through MiXCR, and only productive beta chains were kept. Records with the same CDR3 protein are collapsed into one entry carrying the most frequent genes and DNA. For this sample there are about 97,000 distinct CDR3 sequences; around 73% appear just once. The ten largest clones represent roughly 12% of the sample.

The source material was liver tumor tissue from sampling region 2. Per the publication, the cell subset or site label means: tumor region T2, inferior pole. These receptors were obtained from a woman aged 60 to 75 with primary liver carcinoma and hepatitis B virus infection.

On this clonotype: Since a much larger clone is just one base distant, this may be a read error. The chain has TRBV29-1 and TRBJ2-7, with TRBD1 as a possible D gene (5 bases). The germline V gene has CDR1 SQVTM and CDR2 ANQGSEA. The V end was cut by 4 bases, the J end by 3 bases, with 10 bases between. The CDR3 loop spans 12 amino acids. This CDR3 is CSVGCQGYEQYF. CDR3 nucleotide sequence: TGCAGCGTTGGATGTCAGGGCTACGAGCAGTACTTC.

The chain is built from TRBV4-2 and TRBJ2-1, with a possible D match to TRBD2 (6 bases). Germline V lookup: CDR1 LGHNA, CDR2 YNFKEQ. The CDR3 has 16 residues. The V end was cut by 4 bases, the J end by 3 bases, with 16 bases between. CDR3 DNA sequence: TGTGCCAGCAGCCCCGGAGGTGGCGGGGTCTACAATGAGCAGTTCTTC. Its protein is CASSPGGGGVYNEQFF.

A word on this clonotype: Since a much larger clone is just one base distant, this may be a read error. The chain joins TRBV5-1 to TRBJ2-5; D gene uncertain. Germline V CDR1 and CDR2: SGHRS, YFSETQ. V lost 2 bases, J lost 1 base, and 12 bases lay in between. This CDR3 spans 15 amino acids. The CDR3 DNA sequence: TGCGCCAGCAGCTTTTGGAGCCGGAGCCAAGAGACCCAGTACTTC. Protein sequence: CASSFWSRSQETQYF.

Comment on this clonotype: This is likely a read error, given that the CDR3 carries no conserved phenylalanine or tryptophan at its end. V and J are TRBV30 and TRBJ2-7, with a possible D match to TRBD2 (6 bases). The CDR3 contains 15 residues. Germline V CDR1 and CDR2: GTSNPN, SVGIG (reference sequence). The CDR3 DNA reads TGTGGCTGGAGTCGGCGGGATCCAGGGTCCTACGAGCAGTACCTC. Protein product: CGWSRRDPGSYEQYL.

About this clonotype: This is likely a read error, given that the CDR3 carries no conserved phenylalanine or tryptophan at its end. The chain has TRBV5-1 and TRBJ2-1; D is unresolved. This CDR3 has 13 amino acids. The V end was cut by 3 bases, the J end by 7 bases, with 11 bases between. Germline V gene data show CDR1 as SGHRS and CDR2 as YFSETQ. As DNA, the CDR3 is TGCGCCAGCAGCTCAGGAACAACTAATGAGCAGTTCTTG. It encodes CASSSGTTNEQFL.

The rearrangement joins TRBV20-1 to TRBJ1-2; no clear D. CDR1 and CDR2 from the germline V gene are DFQATT and SNEGSKA (reference sequence). CDR3 length equals 12 residues. Trimming removed 3 bases at V and 1 base at J, with 6 bases between. CDR3 amino acids: CSASQDNYGYTF. For the CDR3, the DNA is TGCAGTGCTAGCCAGGATAACTATGGCTACACCTTC.

Concerning this clonotype: One junction end disagrees with the germline gene, perhaps due to a read error. The chain employs TRBV29-1 and TRBJ1-2, with D unresolved. CDR1 is SQVTM and CDR2 is ANQGSEA in the germline V gene. This CDR3 is 12 amino acids long. The DNA of the CDR3 is TGCAGCGTTGAGGACGGGAGCTATGGCTACGCCTTC. Residues: CSVEDGSYGYAF. The full variable domain, its missing parts supplied by reference TRBV29-1 and TRBJ1-2, is SAVISQKPSRDICQRGTSLTIQCQVDSQVTMMFWYRQQPGQSLTLIATANQGSEATYESGFVIDKFPISRPNLTFSTLTVSNMSPEDSSIYLCSVEDGSYGYAFGSGTRLTVV.

The rearrangement uses TRBV12-3 or TRBV12-4 and TRBJ1-1; D not certain. The CDR3 length is 13 residues. V lost 11 bases and J 1 base, leaving 14 bases between the germline ends. The CDR3 spells CACTSTRNTEAFF. CDR3 in DNA: TGTGCCTGCACTTCAACAAGGAACACTGAAGCTTTCTTT.

This sequence joins TRBV6-2 or TRBV6-3 and TRBJ2-7; D uncertain. Germline V lookup: CDR1 MNHEY, CDR2 SVGEGT. The ends were cut back, 5 bases at V and 6 bases at J, with 8 bases in the middle. The CDR3 has 11 amino acids. The DNA of the CDR3 is TGTGCCAGCAGTGAGAGCTTCGAGCAGTACTTC. It codes for CASSESFEQYF.

This clonotype was detected once. The V and J genes are TRBV12-3 or TRBV12-4 and TRBJ2-3; D is ambiguous. The CDR3 sequence is 14 residues long. V shed 6 bases and J shed 2 bases, with 12 bases lying between them. CDR3: CASSSSGVTDTQYF. CDR3 DNA sequence: TGTGCCAGCAGCTCGTCTGGTGTCACAGATACGCAGTATTTT.

CDR3 region: CTSSLTGLGKAGANVLTF. DNA of the CDR3: TGTACTAGCAGTTTAACCGGTCTCGGGAAGGCTGGGGCCAACGTCCTGACTTTC. The V call is TRBV12-3 or TRBV12-4, the J call TRBJ2-6, with a possible D match to TRBD2 (6 bases). CDR3 length: 18 residues.

The V gene is TRBV2, the J gene TRBJ2-5; a possible D gene is TRBD2 (6 bases). The CDR3 spans 13 residues. Germline assignment: CDR1 SNHLY and CDR2 FYNNEI. V dropped 5 bases and J dropped 5 bases, with 12 bases sitting between them. The DNA of the CDR3 is TGTGCCAGCAGTCAATCCCTAGCGGAGACCCAGTACTTC. Residues: CASSQSLAETQYF.

On this clonotype: A read error may account for a junction end that differs from germline. The rearrangement uses TRBV11-2 and TRBJ2-1; possibly TRBD2 for D (6 bases). CDR3 length equals 13 residues. Germline CDR1 is SGHAT and CDR2 is FQNNGV. The CDR3, as DNA: TGTGCCAGCTGCTTAGTGGGAGCGGGCCAGCAGTTCTTC. This sequence encodes CASCLVGAGQQFF. Looking up the rest from reference TRBV11-2 and TRBJ2-1 gives the full variable domain: EAGVAQSPRYKIIEKRQSVAFWCNPISGHATLYWYQQILGQGPKLLIQFQNNGVVDDSQLPKDRFSAERLKGVDSTLKIQPAKLEDSAVYLCASCLVGAGQQFFGPGTRLTVL.

The V and J genes are TRBV4-2 and TRBJ2-7; D is perhaps TRBD2 (5 bases). There are 17 residues in the CDR3. From germline, CDR1 is LGHNA and CDR2 YNFKEQ. CDR3 DNA: TGTGTCAGGAGCCAAGATCGAGGAGGTGTAGGGACCTACGAGCAGTACTTC. This codes for CVRSQDRGGVGTYEQYF.

Regarding this clonotype: Germline and junction disagree at one end, which may indicate a read error. The gene calls are TRBV11-2 and TRBJ2-1; D is perhaps TRBD2 (6 bases). CDR3 size: 17 residues. Per germline, CDR1 SGHAT and CDR2 FQNNGV. The CDR3 protein is CTSSRRLSGWPGDEQFF. As DNA, the CDR3 is TGTACCAGCAGCAGGAGACTATCGGGATGGCCGGGGGATGAGCAGTTCTTC. The full variable domain, its missing parts supplied by reference TRBV11-2 and TRBJ2-1, is EAGVAQSPRYKIIEKRQSVAFWCNPISGHATLYWYQQILGQGPKLLIQFQNNGVVDDSQLPKDRFSAERLKGVDSTLKIQPAKLEDSAVYLCTSSRRLSGWPGDEQFFGPGTRLTVL.

With respect to this clonotype: A junction boundary mismatches the germline segment, possibly from a read error. V is TRBV5-6 and J is TRBJ2-1; the match to TRBD2 covers 7 bases. There are 17 residues in the CDR3. Germline V gene data show CDR1 as SGHDT and CDR2 as YYEEEE. CDR3 coding DNA: TGTGCCAGCAGTTTGGGGAGCCGAGGGGAGGGCTACAATGAGCAGATCTTC. Its translation is CASSLGSRGEGYNEQIF.

The count of this clonotype is one. A junction boundary mismatches the germline segment, possibly from a read error. V and J are TRBV10-3 and TRBJ2-1, with TRBD2 matching over 11 bases. From germline, CDR1 is ENHRY and CDR2 SYGVKD. The length of the CDR3 is 14 residues. The CDR3 sequence is CTIRELAGDNEQSF. The CDR3 nucleotides are TGTACCATCAGGGAACTAGCGGGAGACAATGAGCAGTCCTTC.

This clonotype was observed a single time. This could be a read error, since a much larger clone is one nucleotide away. The chain combines TRBV28 with TRBJ1-2; perhaps TRBD1 as D (5 bases). CDR1 and CDR2 (germline): MDHEN, SYDVKM. CDR3 length: 12 amino acids. The CDR3 sequence is CASSGQVYDYTF. For the CDR3, the DNA is TGTGCCAGCAGTGGACAAGTATATGACTACACCTTC.

The J gene is TRBJ1-5, the V gene TRBV16, with TRBD1 identical over 10 bases. CDR3 length: 14 residues. Germline trimming cut 8 bases from V and 5 bases from J; bases unmatched to any gene: 6. CDR1 KGHSY and CDR2 FQNENV come from the germline V gene. The CDR3 loop is CASGRQGADQPQHF. In DNA, the CDR3 is TGTGCCAGCGGCAGACAGGGGGCCGATCAGCCCCAGCATTTT.

Comments on this clonotype: Sequence at one end of the junction differs from germline and may be a read error. The V gene is TRBV11-1, the J gene TRBJ2-3; tentative D call: TRBD2 (6 bases). This CDR3 spans 14 amino acids. CDR1 and CDR2 (germline): SGHAT, FQDESV (reference sequence). CDR3: CAINLRQRTGESHF. For the CDR3, the DNA is TGTGCCATCAACTTAAGGCAACGTACGGGAGAGTCTCACTTT. Together with reference TRBV11-1 and TRBJ2-3, the CDR3 gives the full variable domain: EAEVAQSPRYKITEKSQAVAFWCDPISGHATLYWYRQILGQGPELLVQFQDESVVDDSQLPKDRFSAERLKGVDSTLKIQPAELGDSAMYLCAINLRQRTGESHFGPGTRLTVL.

The chain has TRBV29-1 and TRBJ1-1; D perhaps matches TRBD1 (6 bases). Per germline, CDR1 SQVTM and CDR2 ANQGSEA. The CDR3 spans 12 residues. The CDR3 DNA follows: TGCAATGTCGGAGCGCTCGGGACAGAAGCTTTCTTT. Protein sequence: CNVGALGTEAFF.

Regarding this clonotype: Mismatch with germline at one junction end may stem from a read error. The chain links TRBV11-2 to TRBJ2-1; unclear D gene. Germline V gene sequence: CDR1 SGHAT, CDR2 FQNNGV. CDR3 length equals 16 residues. The CDR3 protein is CASSPGLTGYYSEQFF. The CDR3 DNA is TGTGCCAGCAGCCCCGGGCTAACGGGCTATTACAGTGAGCAGTTCTTC. Combining the CDR3 with reference TRBV11-2 and TRBJ2-1 gives the whole variable domain EAGVAQSPRYKIIEKRQSVAFWCNPISGHATLYWYQQILGQGPKLLIQFQNNGVVDDSQLPKDRFSAERLKGVDSTLKIQPAKLEDSAVYLCASSPGLTGYYSEQFFGPGTRLTVL.

As for this clonotype: One end of the junction varies from germline; a read error may be responsible. The V gene is TRBV10-3, the J gene TRBJ1-1; tentative D call: TRBD1 (5 bases). Per germline, CDR1 ENHRY and CDR2 SYGVKD. The CDR3 loop spans 15 amino acids. CDR3 bases: TGTGCCATCAGTGAGTCCCCAGGGACGGACACTGAACCTTTCTTT. Translating it yields CAISESPGTDTEPFF.

On this clonotype itself: An end of the junction differs from the germline gene, which may be a read error. The gene calls are TRBV6-1 and TRBJ2-2; 10 bases match TRBD2. The CDR3 is 17 residues long. Germline-derived CDR1 and CDR2 are MNHNS and SASEGT. CDR3 in DNA: TGTGCCAGCAGTGTAAGGCCTAGCGGGGGTCTTTCCGGGGAGCGGTTTTTT. This translates into CASSVRPSGGLSGERFF.

This clonotype occurred a few times. The junction departs from the called germline gene at one end, perhaps through a read error. The CDR3 is CASSPRQRYIHEQLF. DNA of the CDR3: TGCGCCAGCAGCCCTAGACAGAGATACATCCATGAGCAGCTCTTC. J is TRBJ2-1 and V is TRBV5-1; the D gene is possibly TRBD1 (5 bases). The CDR3 has 15 residues. Germline V CDR1 and CDR2: SGHRS, YFSETQ.